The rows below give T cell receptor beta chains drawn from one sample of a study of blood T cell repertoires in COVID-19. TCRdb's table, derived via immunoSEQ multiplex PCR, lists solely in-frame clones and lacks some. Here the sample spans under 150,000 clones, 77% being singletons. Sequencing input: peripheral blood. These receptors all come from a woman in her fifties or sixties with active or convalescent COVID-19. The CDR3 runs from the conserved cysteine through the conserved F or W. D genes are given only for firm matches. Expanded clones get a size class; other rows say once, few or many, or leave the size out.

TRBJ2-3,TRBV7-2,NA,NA,CASSSAGATDTQYF,TGTGCCAGCAGCTCCGCAGGGGCTACAGATACGCAGTATTTT
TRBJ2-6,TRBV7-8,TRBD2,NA,CASSGRGLAGDNGANVLTF,TGTGCCAGCAGCGGACGGGGACTAGCGGGAGACAATGGGGCCAACGTCCTGACTTTC
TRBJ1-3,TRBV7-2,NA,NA,CASSLVGGPAGNTIYF,TGTGCCAGCAGCTTAGTGGGGGGACCGGCTGGAAACACCATATATTTT
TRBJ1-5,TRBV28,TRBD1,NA,CASRSGQPKGQPQHF,TGTGCCAGCAGATCGGGACAGCCAAAGGGTCAGCCCCAGCATTTT
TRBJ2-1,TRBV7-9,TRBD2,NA,CASSLSGGSPHNEQFF,TGTGCCAGCAGCTTATCGGGCGGGAGCCCGCACAATGAGCAGTTCTTC
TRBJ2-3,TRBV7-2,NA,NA,CASSHGGAGHTDTQYF,TGTGCCAGCAGCCACGGCGGAGCGGGACACACAGATACGCAGTATTTT
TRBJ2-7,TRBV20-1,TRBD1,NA,CSASPGQGGDYEQYF,TGCAGTGCTAGTCCGGGACAGGGAGGGGACTACGAGCAGTACTTC
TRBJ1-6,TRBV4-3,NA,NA,CASSQDRGQGNSPLHF,TGCGCCAGCAGCCAAGATCGGGGTCAGGGGAATTCACCCCTCCACTTT
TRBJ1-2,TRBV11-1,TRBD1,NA,CASRAYRGLDGYTF,TGTGCCAGCCGTGCCTACAGGGGTCTGGATGGCTACACCTTC
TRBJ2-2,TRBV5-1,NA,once,CASRSTQGNTGELFF,TGCGCCAGCAGATCCACCCAGGGAAACACCGGGGAGCTGTTTTTT
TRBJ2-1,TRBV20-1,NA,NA,CSEQVYNEQFF,TGCAGTGAGCAGGTCTACAATGAGCAGTTCTTC
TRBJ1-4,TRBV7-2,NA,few,CASSSRTDEKLFF,TGTGCCAGCAGCTCCCGGACAGATGAAAAACTGTTTTTT
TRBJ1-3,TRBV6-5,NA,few,CASSYSMAGAGGTIYF,TGTGCCAGCAGTTACTCGATGGCAGGGGCTGGTGGCACCATATATTTT
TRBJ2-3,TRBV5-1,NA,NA,CASKAGWTSTDTQYF,TGCGCCAGCAAGGCGGGGTGGACAAGCACAGATACGCAGTATTTT
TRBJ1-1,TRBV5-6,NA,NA,CASSLAFAGLNTEAFF,TGTGCCAGCAGCTTGGCCTTTGCAGGGTTGAACACTGAAGCTTTCTTT
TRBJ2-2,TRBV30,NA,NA,CAWRGLGQAGELFF,TGTGCCTGGAGGGGACTCGGACAAGCCGGGGAGCTGTTTTTT